A single sample gave rise to the 17 T cell receptor beta chains below, sequenced in a study of T cells after posttransplantation cyclophosphamide. Sequencing was performed with immunoSEQ multiplex PCR; in TCRdb, only in-frame clones are kept and a portion is missing. The table has more than 30,000 clones, under 95% seen once. The naive gate required viable CD3+CD4+ or CD3+CD8+ cells with CCR7+CD45RA+CD45RO-CD95-CD27+CD28+ phenotype. The specimen sequenced was naive CD4+ T cells sorted from PBMCs. These receptors came from a woman aged 55 to 70 in good health, CMV-negative, and a related stem cell transplant donor.

This rearrangement joins TRBV4-2 to TRBJ1-4, with 7 bases fitting TRBD1. The CDR3 is 16 amino acids. Losses at the gene ends were 0 bases for V and 8 bases for J; bases not matched to a gene: 9. Germline lookup yields CDR1 LGHNA and CDR2 YNFKEQ. The CDR3 nucleotides are TGTGCCAGCAGCCAAGAATCCGCAGGGGGAGACGAAAAACTGTTTTTT. Protein product: CASSQESAGGDEKLFF.

This rearrangement joins TRBV2 to TRBJ2-2, with D possibly matching TRBD1 (6 bases). Trimming pared 4 bases from V and 6 bases from J, leaving 9 bases between. The CDR3 has 13 amino acids. CDR1 SNHLY and CDR2 FYNNEI come from the germline V gene. The CDR3 loop reads CASSATGPGELFF. CDR3 coding DNA: TGTGCCAGCAGTGCGACAGGCCCCGGGGAGCTGTTTTTT.

The V and J genes are TRBV2 and TRBJ2-7, with TRBD2 as a possible D gene (5 bases). The CDR3 is 15 amino acids. Germline V lookup: CDR1 SNHLY, CDR2 FYNNEI. V shed 5 bases and J shed 0 bases, with 14 bases lying between them. The CDR3 is CASSSQSGASYEQYF. CDR3 sequence (DNA): TGTGCCAGCAGTTCACAGAGCGGCGCCTCCTACGAGCAGTACTTC.

The chain links TRBV6-5 to TRBJ1-1, with TRBD1 as a possible D gene (6 bases). V was clipped by 6 bases and J by 5 bases, with 10 bases between them. The CDR3 sequence is 12 residues long. Germline CDR1 reads MNHEY; CDR2 reads SVGAGI. CDR3 residues: CASRGGETEAFF. Here the CDR3 DNA reads TGTGCCAGCAGAGGGGGTGAAACTGAAGCTTTCTTT.

The chain has TRBV5-6 and TRBJ2-5; D unresolved. The ends were cut back, 4 bases at V and 2 bases at J, with 9 bases in the middle. The CDR3 has 13 residues. The germline V gene encodes CDR1 SGHDT and CDR2 YYEEEE. The CDR3 is CASSLRLQETQYF. CDR3 DNA: TGTGCCAGCAGCCTGAGGTTACAAGAGACCCAGTACTTC.

The chain recombines TRBV5-1 with TRBJ2-7, with D unclear. CDR1 SGHRS and CDR2 YFSETQ come from the germline V gene. CDR3 length: 12 residues. The V end lost 5 bases, the J end lost 2 bases, and 8 bases lay between the germline ends. CDR3 loop: CASSPPTYEQYF. DNA for the CDR3: TGCGCCAGCAGTCCTCCTACCTACGAGCAGTACTTC.

The rearrangement joins TRBV5-6 to TRBJ2-3, with D perhaps TRBD2 (6 bases). The CDR3 is made up of 15 amino acids. CDR1 and CDR2 from the germline V gene are SGHDT and YYEEEE. Trimming stripped 1 base from V and 2 bases from J, with 11 bases between. The CDR3 nucleotides read TGTGCCAGCAGCTTGCCCCCGGGAGACACAGATACGCAGTATTTT. Its translation: CASSLPPGDTDTQYF.

This chain connects TRBV7-2 to TRBJ2-3, with D maybe TRBD2 (7 bases). The CDR3 is made up of 15 amino acids. V was clipped by 0 bases and J by 4 bases, with 11 bases between them. CDR1 and CDR2 from the germline V gene are SGHTA and FQGNSA. The CDR3 is CASSLAPGGADTQYF. The CDR3 region has the DNA TGTGCCAGCAGCTTAGCGCCGGGGGGCGCAGATACGCAGTATTTT.

V gene TRBV2 combines with J gene TRBJ2-5, with 13 positions matching TRBD2. The DNA matches TRBJ2-7 better at its end, which makes the J call doubtful. CDR3 size: 13 residues. CDR1 and CDR2 (germline): SNHLY, FYNNEI. In DNA, the CDR3 is TGTGCCACTCAAGGGACTAGCGGGAACGAGCAGTACTTC. Translating gives CATQGTSGNEQYF.

The genes are TRBV30 and TRBJ1-1; 7 bases fit TRBD1. The germline V gene encodes CDR1 GTSNPN and CDR2 SVGIG (reference sequence). The CDR3 totals 12 residues. The junction had 5 bases not matched to a gene; V was cut back by 2 bases and J by 8 bases. The CDR3 DNA follows: TGTGCCTGGAGTCGACAGGGCCCCGAAGCTTTCTTT. As protein: CAWSRQGPEAFF. Looking up the rest from reference TRBV30 and TRBJ1-1 gives the full variable domain: SQTIHQWPATLVQPVGSPLSLECTVEGTSNPNLYWYRQAAGRGLQLLFYSVGIGQISSEVPQNLSASRPQDRQFILSSKKLLLSDSGFYLCAWSRQGPEAFFGQGTRLTVV.

V usage is TRBV11-2 and J usage is TRBJ1-1; a possible D gene is TRBD1 (5 bases). The CDR3 has 14 residues. Germline V CDR1 and CDR2: SGHAT, FQNNGV. Trimming shortened V by 5 bases and J by 2 bases, and 12 bases separated the two germline ends. The CDR3 DNA is TGTGCCAGCAGCCGTTGGGGGGGAAACACTGAAGCTTTCTTT. Residues: CASSRWGGNTEAFF. The whole variable domain, filled in from reference TRBV11-2 and TRBJ1-1, reads EAGVAQSPRYKIIEKRQSVAFWCNPISGHATLYWYQQILGQGPKLLIQFQNNGVVDDSQLPKDRFSAERLKGVDSTLKIQPAKLEDSAVYLCASSRWGGNTEAFFGQGTRLTVV.

The rearrangement uses TRBV29-1 and TRBJ2-3; the match to TRBD2 covers 9 bases. Germline V gives CDR1 SQVTM, CDR2 ANQGSEA. The CDR3 covers 14 residues. V lost 5 bases and J lost 2; bases outside the gene matches: 5. In DNA, the CDR3 is TGCAGCGTTCTGACTAGCGGTTACACAGATACGCAGTATTTT. Amino acids: CSVLTSGYTDTQYF.

The chain employs TRBV28 and TRBJ1-5; 7 nucleotides agree with TRBD1. Germline CDR1 is MDHEN and CDR2 is SYDVKM. Trimming cost V 7 bases and J 7 bases; bases outside gene matches: 10. This CDR3 region has 14 residues. The CDR3 coding sequence is TGTGCCAGCAACCCCGCCCGGACAGGCCAGCCCCAGCATTTT. This translates into CASNPARTGQPQHF.

The chain joins TRBV4-1 to TRBJ2-1, with TRBD2 identical over 13 bases. From germline, CDR1 is MGHRA and CDR2 YSYEKL. Trimming cost V 4 bases and J 8 bases; bases outside gene matches: 5. The CDR3 consists of 15 residues. CDR3 in DNA: TGCGCCAGCAGCCTGGGACTAGCGGGAAATGATGAGCAGTTCTTC. Protein: CASSLGLAGNDEQFF.

The chain recombines TRBV5-1 with TRBJ2-4, with TRBD2 matching over 12 bases. V was pared by 4 bases and J by 4 bases, with 0 bases of the junction left unmatched. This CDR3 comprises 14 residues. The germline V gene encodes CDR1 SGHRS and CDR2 YFSETQ. The CDR3 is CASSLAGGKNIQYF. The CDR3 nucleotides are TGCGCCAGCAGCCTAGCGGGAGGGAAAAACATTCAGTACTTC.

V gene TRBV5-1 combines with J gene TRBJ2-2, with 8 bases matching TRBD2. V shed 5 bases and J 6 bases; nucleotides not matched to a gene: 9. The CDR3 loop spans 15 amino acids. From germline, CDR1 is SGHRS and CDR2 YFSETQ. CDR3 DNA: TGCGCCAGCAGGTTGACTAGCGTGAGATCCGGGGAGCTGTTTTTT. It translates to CASRLTSVRSGELFF.

V and J are TRBV5-1 and TRBJ2-7, with 12 bases lining up with TRBD2. Looked up from germline, CDR1 is SGHRS and CDR2 is YFSETQ. The CDR3 has 17 amino acids. The ends lost 7 bases at V and 1 base at J; junction bases unmatched: 12. CDR3 bases: TGCGCCAGCGATAATCCGGGGCTAGCGGGAGGGTCCTACGAGCAGTACTTC. Translated: CASDNPGLAGGSYEQYF.